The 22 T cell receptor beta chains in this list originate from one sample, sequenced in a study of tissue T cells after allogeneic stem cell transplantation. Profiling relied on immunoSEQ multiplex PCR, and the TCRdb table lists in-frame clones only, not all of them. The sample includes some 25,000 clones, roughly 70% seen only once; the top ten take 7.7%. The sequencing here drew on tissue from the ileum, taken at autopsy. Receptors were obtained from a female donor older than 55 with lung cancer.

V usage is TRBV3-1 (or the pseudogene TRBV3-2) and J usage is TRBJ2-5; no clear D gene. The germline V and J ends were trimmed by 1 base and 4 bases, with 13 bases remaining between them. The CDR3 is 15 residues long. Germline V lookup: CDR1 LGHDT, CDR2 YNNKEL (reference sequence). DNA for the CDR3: TGTGCCAGCAGCCAAGCGGGCCGACCCCGAGAGACCCAGTACTTC. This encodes CASSQAGRPRETQYF.

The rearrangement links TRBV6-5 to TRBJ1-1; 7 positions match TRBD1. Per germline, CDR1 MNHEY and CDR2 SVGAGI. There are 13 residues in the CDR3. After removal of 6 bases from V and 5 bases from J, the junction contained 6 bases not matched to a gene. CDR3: CASRSRGHTEAFF. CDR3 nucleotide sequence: TGTGCCAGCAGGTCAAGGGGGCATACTGAAGCTTTCTTT.

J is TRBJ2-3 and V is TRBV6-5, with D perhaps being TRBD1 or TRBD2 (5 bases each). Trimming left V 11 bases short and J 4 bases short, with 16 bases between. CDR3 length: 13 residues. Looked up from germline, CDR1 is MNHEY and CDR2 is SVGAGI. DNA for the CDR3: TGTGCCTTCGGACCCTGGGGACCAGATACGCAGTATTTT. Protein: CAFGPWGPDTQYF.

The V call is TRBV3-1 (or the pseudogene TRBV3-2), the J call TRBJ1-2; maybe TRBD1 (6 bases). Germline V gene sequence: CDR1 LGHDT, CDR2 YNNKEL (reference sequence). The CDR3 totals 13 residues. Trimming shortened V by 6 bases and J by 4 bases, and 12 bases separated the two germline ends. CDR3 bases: TGTGCCAGCAGTCCTCAGACAGGCTATGGCTACACCTTC. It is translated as CASSPQTGYGYTF.

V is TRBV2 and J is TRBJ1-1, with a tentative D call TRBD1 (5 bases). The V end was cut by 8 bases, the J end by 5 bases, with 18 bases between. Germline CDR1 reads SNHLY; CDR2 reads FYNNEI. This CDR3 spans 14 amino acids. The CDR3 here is CASSLAGVRTEAFF. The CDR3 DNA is TGTGCCAGCTCGCTGGCGGGGGTACGTACTGAAGCTTTCTTT.

The chain's CDR3 is CASSLAGTGDGNTIYF. The CDR3 nucleotides are TGTGCCAGCAGCTTAGCCGGGACAGGGGACGGAAACACCATATATTTT. The rearrangement links TRBV7-6 to TRBJ1-3, with TRBD1 matching over 10 bases. There are 16 residues in the CDR3. Looked up from germline, CDR1 is SGHVS and CDR2 is FNYEAQ. Trimming at V came to 0 bases and at J to 4 bases, leaving 3 bases not matched to a gene.

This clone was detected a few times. CDR3 protein: CSVEETFHTEAFF. CDR3 DNA: TGCAGCGTTGAGGAGACATTTCACACTGAAGCTTTCTTT. The chain carries TRBV29-1 and TRBJ1-1; D gene ambiguous. Trimming pared 3 bases from V and 3 bases from J, leaving 11 bases between. This CDR3 is 13 amino acids long. CDR1 is SQVTM, CDR2 ANQGSEA, per germline.

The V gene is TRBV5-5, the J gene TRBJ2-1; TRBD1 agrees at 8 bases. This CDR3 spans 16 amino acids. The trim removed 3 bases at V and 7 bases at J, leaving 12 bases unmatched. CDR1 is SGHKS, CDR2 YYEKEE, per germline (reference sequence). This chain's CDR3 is CASSSAPTWTGNEQFF. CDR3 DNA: TGTGCCAGCAGCTCGGCCCCAACCTGGACAGGGAATGAGCAGTTCTTC.

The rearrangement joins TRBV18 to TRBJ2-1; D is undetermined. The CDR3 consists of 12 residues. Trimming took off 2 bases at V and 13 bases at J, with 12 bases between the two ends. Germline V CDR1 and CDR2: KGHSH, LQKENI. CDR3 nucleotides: TGTGCCAGCTCACCATTGGAGTCCTTCCAGTTCTTC. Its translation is CASSPLESFQFF. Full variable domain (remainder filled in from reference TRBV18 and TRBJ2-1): NAGVMQNPRHLVRRRGQEARLRCSPMKGHSHVYWYRQLPEEGLKFMVYLQKENIIDESGMPKERFSAEFPKEGPSILRIQQVVRGDSAAYFCASSPLESFQFFGPGTRLTVL.

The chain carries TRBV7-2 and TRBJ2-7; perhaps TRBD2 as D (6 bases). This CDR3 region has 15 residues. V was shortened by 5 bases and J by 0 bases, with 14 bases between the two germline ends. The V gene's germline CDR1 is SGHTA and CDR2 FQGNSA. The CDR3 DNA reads TGTGCCAGCAGCGATTTTCAGCGGGCCTCCTACGAGCAGTACTTC. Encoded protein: CASSDFQRASYEQYF.

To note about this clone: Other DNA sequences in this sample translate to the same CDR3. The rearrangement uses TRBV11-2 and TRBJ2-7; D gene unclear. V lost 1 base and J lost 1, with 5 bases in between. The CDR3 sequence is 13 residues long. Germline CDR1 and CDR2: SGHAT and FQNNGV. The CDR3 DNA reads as TGTGCCAGCAGCTTAGGGAATTCCTACGAGCAGTACTTC. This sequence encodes CASSLGNSYEQYF.

CDR3 loop: CASSGGLGGSYSPLHF. DNA for the CDR3: TGTGCCAGCTCGGGGGGTTTAGGGGGCTCTTATTCACCCCTCCACTTT. The chain recombines TRBV6-6 with TRBJ1-6; 7 bases agree with TRBD1. V lost 8 bases, J lost 8 bases, and 15 bases stayed unmatched. Germline CDR1 and CDR2: MNHNY and SVGAGI (reference sequence). CDR3 length equals 16 residues.

CDR3 sequence: CASSFASNQPQHF. CDR3 in DNA: TGTGCCAGCAGTTTCGCTAGCAATCAGCCCCAGCATTTT. V gene TRBV28 combines with J gene TRBJ1-5; no reliable D call. Trimming removed 3 bases at V and 0 bases at J, with 3 bases between. This CDR3 region has 13 residues. In germline, CDR1 is MDHEN, CDR2 SYDVKM.

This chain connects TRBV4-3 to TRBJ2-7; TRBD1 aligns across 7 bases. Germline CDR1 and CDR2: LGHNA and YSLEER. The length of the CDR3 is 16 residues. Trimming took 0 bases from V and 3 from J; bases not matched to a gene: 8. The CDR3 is CASSQDYRGEGYEQYF. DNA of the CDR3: TGCGCCAGCAGCCAAGACTACAGGGGCGAGGGCTACGAGCAGTACTTC.

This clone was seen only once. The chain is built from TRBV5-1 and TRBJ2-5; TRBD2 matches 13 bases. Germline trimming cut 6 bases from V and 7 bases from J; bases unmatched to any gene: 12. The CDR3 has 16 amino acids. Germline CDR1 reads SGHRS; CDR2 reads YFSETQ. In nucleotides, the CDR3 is TGCGCCAGCAATCCTGGGACTAGCGGGGTTCGGGGGACCCAGTACTTC. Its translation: CASNPGTSGVRGTQYF.

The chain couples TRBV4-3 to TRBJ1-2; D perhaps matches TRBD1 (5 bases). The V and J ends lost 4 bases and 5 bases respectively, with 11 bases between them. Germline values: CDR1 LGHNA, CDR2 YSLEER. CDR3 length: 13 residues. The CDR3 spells CASSRDRLYGYTF. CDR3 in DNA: TGCGCCAGCAGCCGGGACCGCCTTTATGGCTACACCTTC.

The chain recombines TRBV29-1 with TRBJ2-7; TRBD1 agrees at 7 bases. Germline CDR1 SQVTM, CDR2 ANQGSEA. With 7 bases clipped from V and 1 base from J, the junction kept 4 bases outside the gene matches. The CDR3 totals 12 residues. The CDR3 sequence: CSAHRGSYEQYF. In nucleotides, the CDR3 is TGCAGCGCCCACAGGGGTTCCTACGAGCAGTACTTC.

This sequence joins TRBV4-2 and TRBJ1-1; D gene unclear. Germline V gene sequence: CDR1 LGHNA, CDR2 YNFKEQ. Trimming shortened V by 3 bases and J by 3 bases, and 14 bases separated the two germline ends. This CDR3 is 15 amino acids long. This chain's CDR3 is CASSQLDLGDTEAFF. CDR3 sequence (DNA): TGTGCCAGCAGCCAGTTGGATTTAGGCGACACTGAAGCTTTCTTT.

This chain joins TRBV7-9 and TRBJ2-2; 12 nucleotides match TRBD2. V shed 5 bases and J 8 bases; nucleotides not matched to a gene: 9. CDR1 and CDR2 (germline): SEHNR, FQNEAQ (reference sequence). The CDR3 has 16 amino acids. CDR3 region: CASSPKTSGRKGELFF. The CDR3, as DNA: TGTGCCAGCAGCCCAAAGACTAGCGGGAGAAAGGGGGAGCTGTTTTTT.

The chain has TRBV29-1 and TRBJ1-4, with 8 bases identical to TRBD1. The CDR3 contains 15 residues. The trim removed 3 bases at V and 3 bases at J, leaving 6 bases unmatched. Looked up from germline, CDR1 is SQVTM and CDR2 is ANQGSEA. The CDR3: CSVEDRAVANEKLFF. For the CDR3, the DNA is TGCAGCGTTGAGGACAGGGCTGTCGCTAATGAAAAACTGTTTTTT.

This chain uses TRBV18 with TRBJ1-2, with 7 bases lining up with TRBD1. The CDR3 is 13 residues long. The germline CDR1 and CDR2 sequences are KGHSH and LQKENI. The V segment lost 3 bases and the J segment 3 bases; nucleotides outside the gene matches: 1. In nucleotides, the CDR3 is TGTGCCAGCTCACCGCAGGGGGACTATGGCTACACCTTC. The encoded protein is CASSPQGDYGYTF.

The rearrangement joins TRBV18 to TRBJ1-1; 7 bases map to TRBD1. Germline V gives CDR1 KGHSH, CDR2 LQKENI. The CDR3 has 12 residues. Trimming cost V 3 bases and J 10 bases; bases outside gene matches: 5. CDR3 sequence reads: CASSPNRGVAFF. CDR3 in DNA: TGTGCCAGCTCACCCAACAGGGGTGTAGCTTTCTTT. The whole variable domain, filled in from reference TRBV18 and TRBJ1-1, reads NAGVMQNPRHLVRRRGQEARLRCSPMKGHSHVYWYRQLPEEGLKFMVYLQKENIIDESGMPKERFSAEFPKEGPSILRIQQVVRGDSAAYFCASSPNRGVAFFGQGTRLTVV.